The source of this T cell receptor beta chain is a study of CD8 T cells in Susac syndrome. J gave up 5 bases and V 5 bases, and 2 bases lay outside the gene matches. Germline V gene lookup returns CDR1 SGHNT and CDR2 YYREEE (reference sequence). The CDR3 is 12 residues long. The CD8+ and CD4+ T cells were isolated magnetically using a negative isolation approach, whereas the TEMRA cells were enriched by FACS. An amount of RNA that ranged from about 0.45 to 1 ug was reverse transcribed with random hexamers. A multiplex approach, immunoSEQ multiplex PCR, amplified TCR beta CDR3 across 54 Vbeta and 13 Jbeta. Each CDR3 protein gets one entry after TCRdb re-called the immunoSEQ multiplex PCR reads with MiXCR. In the table there are approximately 150,000 distinct CDR3 sequences, around 92% of which are singletons.

The receptor's source is a human donor in good health. The V call is TRBV5-4, the J call TRBJ2-5, with TRBD2 identical over 8 bases. The sequenced sample consisted of CD4+ T cells from PBMCs. The chain's CDR3 is CASRSSGETQYF. CDR3 sequence (DNA): TGTGCCAGCAGGTCTAGCGGGGAGACCCAGTACTTC.